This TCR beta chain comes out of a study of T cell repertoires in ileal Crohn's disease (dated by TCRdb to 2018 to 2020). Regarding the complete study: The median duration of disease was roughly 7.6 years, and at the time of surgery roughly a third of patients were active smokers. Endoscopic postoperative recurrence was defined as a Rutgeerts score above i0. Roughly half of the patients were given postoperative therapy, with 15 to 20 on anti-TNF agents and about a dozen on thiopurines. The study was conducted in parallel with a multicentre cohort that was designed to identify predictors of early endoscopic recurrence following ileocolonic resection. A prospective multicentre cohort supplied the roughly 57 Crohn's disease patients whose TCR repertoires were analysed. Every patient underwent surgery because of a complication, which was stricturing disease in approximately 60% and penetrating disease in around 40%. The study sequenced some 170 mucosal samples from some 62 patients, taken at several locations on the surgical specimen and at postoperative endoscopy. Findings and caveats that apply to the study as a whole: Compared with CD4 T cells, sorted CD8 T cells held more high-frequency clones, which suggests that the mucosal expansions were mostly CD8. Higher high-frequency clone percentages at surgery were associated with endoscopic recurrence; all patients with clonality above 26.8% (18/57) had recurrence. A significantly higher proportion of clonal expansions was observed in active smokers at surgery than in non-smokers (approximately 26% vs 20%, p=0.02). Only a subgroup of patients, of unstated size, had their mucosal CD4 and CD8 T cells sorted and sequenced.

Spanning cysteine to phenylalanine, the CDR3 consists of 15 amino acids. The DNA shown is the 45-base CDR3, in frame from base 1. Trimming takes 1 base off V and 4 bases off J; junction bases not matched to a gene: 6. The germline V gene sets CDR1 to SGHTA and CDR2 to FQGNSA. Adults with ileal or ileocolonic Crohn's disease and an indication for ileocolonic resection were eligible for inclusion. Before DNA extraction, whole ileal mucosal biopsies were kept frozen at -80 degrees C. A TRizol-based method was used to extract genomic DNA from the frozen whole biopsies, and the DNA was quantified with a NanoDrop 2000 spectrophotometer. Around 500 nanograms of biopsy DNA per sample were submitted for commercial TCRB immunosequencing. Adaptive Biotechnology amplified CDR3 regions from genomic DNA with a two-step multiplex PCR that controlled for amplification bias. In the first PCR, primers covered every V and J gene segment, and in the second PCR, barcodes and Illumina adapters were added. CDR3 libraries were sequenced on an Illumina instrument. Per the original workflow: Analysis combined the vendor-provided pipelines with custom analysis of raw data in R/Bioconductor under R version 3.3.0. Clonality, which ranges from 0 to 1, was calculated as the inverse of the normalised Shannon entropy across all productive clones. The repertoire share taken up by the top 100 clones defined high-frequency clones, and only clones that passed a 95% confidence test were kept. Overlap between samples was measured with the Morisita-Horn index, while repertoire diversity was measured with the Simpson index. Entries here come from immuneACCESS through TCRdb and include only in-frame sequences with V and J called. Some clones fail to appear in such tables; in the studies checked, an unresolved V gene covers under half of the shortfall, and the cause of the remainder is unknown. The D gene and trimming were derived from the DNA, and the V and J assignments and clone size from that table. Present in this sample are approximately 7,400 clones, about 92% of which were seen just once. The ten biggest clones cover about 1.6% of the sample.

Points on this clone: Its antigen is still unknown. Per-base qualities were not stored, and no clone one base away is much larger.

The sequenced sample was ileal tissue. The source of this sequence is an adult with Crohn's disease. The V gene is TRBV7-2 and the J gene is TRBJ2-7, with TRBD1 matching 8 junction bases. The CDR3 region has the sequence CASSLGSGGQYEQYF. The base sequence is TGTGCCAGCAGCTTAGGGTCAGGGGGCCAGTACGAGCAGTACTTC.